The 22 T cell receptor beta chains presented below share a single source sample, sequenced in a study of CXCR3-negative and CXCR3-positive naive CD8 T cells. Carrying UMI labels, the TRB cDNA libraries were prepared through 5' RACE. TCRdb processed the 5' RACE reads again and assigns one entry to each CDR3 protein, with no DNA. The sample has over 35,000 distinct CDR3 sequences. Sequenced: naive CXCR3- CD8+ T cells from blood. As to subset: CD45RO-CCR7+CD27+CD95- naive CD8+ T cells lacking CXCR3 (TNR3-). Receptors were obtained from a human donor in good health. Some clones in this sample may be carry-over from other donors' samples.

This chain links TRBV28 with TRBJ2-7; the TRBD1 assignment by TCRdb is unverifiable without DNA. The CDR3 is 14 amino acids. CDR1 is MDHEN, CDR2 SYDVKM, per germline. The CDR3 protein is CASSFQGGVYEQYF.

V and J are TRBV4-1 and TRBJ2-5; absent DNA, TCRdb's TRBD1 call cannot be checked. From germline, CDR1 is MGHRA and CDR2 YSYEKL. The CDR3 runs to 17 residues. CDR3 region: CASSQSPGGTGEETQYF.

This chain links TRBV10-3 with TRBJ2-3; TCRdb's D call of TRBD2 is untestable without DNA. CDR1 and CDR2 (germline): ENHRY, SYGVKD. This CDR3 is 15 amino acids long. The CDR3 protein is CAITSGTSGRYTQYF.

This chain joins TRBV28 and TRBJ1-1. The germline CDR1 and CDR2 sequences are MDHEN and SYDVKM. The CDR3 runs 14 residues. CDR3: CASRTGGANTEAFF.

This chain joins TRBV7-9 and TRBJ2-7; TCRdb picks TRBD2, but there is no DNA to check that call. CDR1 and CDR2 from the germline V gene are SEHNR and FQNEAQ (reference sequence). The CDR3 length is 15 residues. CDR3 sequence: CASSYLAVPSYEQYF.

The rearrangement links TRBV12-3 or TRBV12-4 to TRBJ2-7; there is no DNA to check the TCRdb D call of TRBD1. This CDR3 region has 14 residues. The CDR3 here is CASSLWGSSYEQYF.

The chain carries TRBV12-3 or TRBV12-4 and TRBJ2-3; TCRdb proposes TRBD1, but this gene call is untestable without DNA. CDR3 length equals 16 residues. CDR3 sequence: CASSSELDRVTDTQYF.

The rearrangement links TRBV20-1 to TRBJ1-1; without DNA, the TCRdb call of TRBD1 cannot be checked. This CDR3 comprises 15 residues. Germline V gene sequence: CDR1 DFQATT, CDR2 SNEGSKA (reference sequence). This CDR3 is CSAPLGTGVFTEAFF.

This rearrangement joins TRBV6-4 to TRBJ1-1; TCRdb outputs TRBD1, but without DNA this stays unchecked. The CDR3 consists of 15 residues. The germline V gene has CDR1 MRHNA and CDR2 SNTAGT. CDR3 protein: CASSETGTGGTEAFF.

This chain links TRBV29-1 with TRBJ2-3. Germline V lookup: CDR1 SQVTM, CDR2 ANQGSEA. The CDR3 length is 12 residues. CDR3 residues: CSVRNNEVTQYF.

This chain uses TRBV28 with TRBJ2-3; checking the TCRdb D call of TRBD1 is not possible without DNA. From germline, CDR1 is MDHEN and CDR2 SYDVKM. This CDR3 has 15 residues. This CDR3 is CASSPNQGNGDTQYF.

The gene calls are TRBV28 and TRBJ2-1; lacking DNA, the TRBD1 call made by TCRdb goes unchecked. Germline CDR1 reads MDHEN; CDR2 reads SYDVKM. This CDR3 is built from 15 residues. CDR3 sequence: CASRQTGTEYNEQFF.

The chain recombines TRBV4-2 with TRBJ2-4. CDR1 and CDR2 from the germline V gene are LGHNA and YNFKEQ. The length of the CDR3 is 14 residues. The CDR3 loop is CASSAGRMENIQYF.

The rearrangement joins TRBV25-1 to TRBJ2-7; TCRdb returns TRBD1, unconfirmable since there is no DNA. CDR3 size: 15 residues. Germline CDR1 is MGHDK and CDR2 is SYGVNS. The CDR3 reads CASSETPSSLYEQYF.

V usage is TRBV28 and J usage is TRBJ2-5; TCRdb calls TRBD1, which cannot be checked without DNA. Germline CDR1 MDHEN, CDR2 SYDVKM. CDR3 length: 17 amino acids. CDR3 amino acids: CASSPYPTISGAETQYF.

The CDR3 sequence: CASSPPEGDQFPNEQFF. The chain is built from TRBV28 and TRBJ2-1; absent DNA, TCRdb's TRBD1 call cannot be checked. The CDR3 length is 17 residues. Germline V gives CDR1 MDHEN, CDR2 SYDVKM.

The CDR3 reads CASSPTDIQETQYF. The J gene is TRBJ2-5, the V gene TRBV28; TCRdb names TRBD1, which stays unverified in the absence of DNA. This CDR3 contains 14 residues. CDR1 and CDR2 from the germline V gene are MDHEN and SYDVKM.

This chain links TRBV5-1 with TRBJ1-2. Germline assignment: CDR1 SGHRS and CDR2 YFSETQ. The CDR3 has 13 amino acids. The CDR3 sequence: CASSGQLNYGYTF.

The chain carries TRBV7-9 and TRBJ2-5; TCRdb lists TRBD1, though no DNA is available to test this call. Germline assignment: CDR1 SEHNR and CDR2 FQNEAQ (reference sequence). CDR3 length: 14 amino acids. The CDR3 sequence is CASSLNTGEETQYF.

The chain couples TRBV2 to TRBJ2-7; as DNA is missing, the TRBD2 call by TCRdb cannot be tested. The CDR3 consists of 14 residues. CDR1 SNHLY and CDR2 FYNNEI come from the germline V gene. This chain's CDR3 is CASMGTSAFHEQYF.

CDR3 region: CASSSGQGGYEQYF. The rearrangement uses TRBV4-1 and TRBJ2-7; the D call of TRBD1 rests on TCRdb alone, since no DNA is present to check it. CDR1 and CDR2 (germline): MGHRA, YSYEKL. There are 14 residues in the CDR3.

The chain links TRBV27 to TRBJ1-1. Germline V CDR1 and CDR2: MNHEY, SMNVEV (reference sequence). The CDR3 length is 13 residues. This CDR3 reads CASSLSTNTEAFF.